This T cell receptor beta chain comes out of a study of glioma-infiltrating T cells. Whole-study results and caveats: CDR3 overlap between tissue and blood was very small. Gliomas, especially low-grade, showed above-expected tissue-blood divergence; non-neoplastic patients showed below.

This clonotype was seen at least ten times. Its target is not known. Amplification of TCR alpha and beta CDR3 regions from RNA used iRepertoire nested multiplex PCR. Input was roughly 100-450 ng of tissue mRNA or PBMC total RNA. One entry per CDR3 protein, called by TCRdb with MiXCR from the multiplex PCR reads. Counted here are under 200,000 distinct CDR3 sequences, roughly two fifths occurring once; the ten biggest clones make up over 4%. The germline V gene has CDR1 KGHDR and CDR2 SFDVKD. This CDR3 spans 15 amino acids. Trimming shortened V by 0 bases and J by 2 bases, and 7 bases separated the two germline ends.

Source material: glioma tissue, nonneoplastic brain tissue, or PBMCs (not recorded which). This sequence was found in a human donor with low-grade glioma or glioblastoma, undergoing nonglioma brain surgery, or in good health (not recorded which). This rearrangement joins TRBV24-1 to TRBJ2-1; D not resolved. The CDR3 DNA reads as TGTGCCACCAGTGATTTGGGCGGCACCTACAATGAGCAGTTCTTC. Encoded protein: CATSDLGGTYNEQFF.